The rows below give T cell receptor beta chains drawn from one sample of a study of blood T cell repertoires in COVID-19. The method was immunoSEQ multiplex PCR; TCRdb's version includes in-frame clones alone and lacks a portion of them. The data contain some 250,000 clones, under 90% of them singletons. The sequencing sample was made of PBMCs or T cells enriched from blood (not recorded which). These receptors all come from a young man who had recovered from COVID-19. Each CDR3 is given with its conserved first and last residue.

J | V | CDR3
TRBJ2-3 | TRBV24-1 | CATSDFQSTDTQYF
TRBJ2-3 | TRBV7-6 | CASSLSGSADTQYF
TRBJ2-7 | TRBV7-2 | CASSLGDTYEQYF
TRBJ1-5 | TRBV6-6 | CASSGTGHSNQPQHF
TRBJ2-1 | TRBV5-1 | CASSSLREASGGNEQFF
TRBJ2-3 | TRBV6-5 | CASSYAQPGSTDTQYF
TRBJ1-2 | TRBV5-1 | CASTPGQGAGYTF
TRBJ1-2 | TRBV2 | CASSREQGHYGYTF
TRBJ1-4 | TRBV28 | CASSRRGTNEKLFF
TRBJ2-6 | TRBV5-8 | CASSQGTDFSSGANVLTF
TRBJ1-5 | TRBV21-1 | CASSSQQEPHSNQPQHF
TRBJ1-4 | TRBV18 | CASSLGKGEKLFF
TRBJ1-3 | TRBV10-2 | CASSVPQGFSGNTIYF
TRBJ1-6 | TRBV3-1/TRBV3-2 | CASSRDSSSSYNSPLHF
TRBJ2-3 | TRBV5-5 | CASILIAGSTDTQYF
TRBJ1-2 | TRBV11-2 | CASTDGEGYGYTF
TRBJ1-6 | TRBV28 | CASRSQGSSYNSPLHF
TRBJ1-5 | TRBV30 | CAWSKRQAVIYSNQPQHF
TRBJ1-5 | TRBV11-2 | CASSSDPGGQPQHF
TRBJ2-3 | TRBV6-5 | CATQPGLSTDTQYF
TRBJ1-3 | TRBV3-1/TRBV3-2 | CASSAVWTGRTNTIYF
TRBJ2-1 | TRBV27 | CASSSTSPVVGEQFF
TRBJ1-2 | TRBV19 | CASSIRGTGHTF
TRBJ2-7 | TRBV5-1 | CASSLASSYEQYF
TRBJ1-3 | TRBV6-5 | CASRQSGNTIYF
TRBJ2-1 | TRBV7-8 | CASSLVPREGSDEQFF